This T cell receptor (beta chain) was sequenced in a study of blood T cell repertoires in COVID-19 (TCRdb year 2020). With respect to the entire study: The collaborator samples originated in the United States, Italy and Spain and spanned the acute and convalescent phases of COVID-19. The prospective study material was composed of cDNA or gDNA derived from T cells, B-cell-depleted T cells, or PBMCs. Deeply sampled blood TCRbeta repertoires from subjects exposed to, actively infected with, or recovered from COVID-19 were included in the dataset. A freely available public database, intended as a resource for researchers studying the immune response to SARS-CoV-2, is where the repertoires were released. Samples were obtained from the ongoing ImmuneRACE study (first 160 participants) and from over 1,000 subjects provided by 6 global collaborators. Sample metadata almost always included a de-identified subject ID, COVID-19 status, age in years and sex. Where HLA class I and class II types were available, the types were taken from metadata supplied by the sample provider, not from assay-based typing.

The immunoSEQ Assay, a bias-controlled multiplex PCR, was used to amplify TCRbeta CDR3 regions from genomic DNA. Turning to the authors' computational methods: Nucleated cell counts per sample were estimated from amplification of reference gene primers within the assay. To quantify the absolute abundance of each unique TCRbeta CDR3 rearrangement, sequence reads were collapsed and filtered. Productive Simpson clonality was computed per sample as the square root of Simpson's diversity index over productive rearrangements. The clones in this table, taken by TCRdb from immuneACCESS, are in-frame only. Not every clone is retained; where verified, under half of the shortfall comes from an unresolved V gene, and the cause of the rest is unknown. V, J and clone size are taken as reported in that table, and D and trimming were inferred from the DNA itself. The sample contains 35,000 to 45,000 clones, roughly 78% of them found a single time. Of the sample, about 35% is held by the ten largest clones.

The investigation overall reported the following: The amount of clinical and demographic metadata varied by source and participant and was provided uncurated.

Collaborating institutions collected whole blood in K2EDTA tubes following their own protocols. For TCRbeta analysis, collaborator samples were shipped as frozen whole blood, as isolated PBMCs, or as DNA extracted from either sample type. Comments on this clone: Its binding antigen is unknown. Qualities for individual bases were not recorded, and no much larger clone is one base off.

Source material: peripheral blood. The clonotype originates from a man between 60 and 75 years old with acute or convalescent COVID-19.

The CDR3 reads CASSYDSDSYEQYF. The base sequence is TGTGCCAGCAGTTACGATAGCGACTCCTACGAGCAGTACTTC. This chain is built from TRBV6-5 and TRBJ2-7; TRBD2 is possibly the D segment (5 matching bases). The germline V gene gives CDR1 as MNHEY and CDR2 as SVGAGI. V is clipped by 2 bases and J by 0 bases, and the sequence between their germline boundaries is 8 bases long. Its CDR3 holds 14 amino acids, cysteine through phenylalanine. The retained sequence is limited to the CDR3, 42 bases, with the frame set at the first base.